These T cell receptor beta chains were read from a single sample in a study of blood T cell repertoires in COVID-19. The protocol was immunoSEQ multiplex PCR, while the TCRdb copy is restricted to in-frame clones and leaves out a portion. Of approximately 390,000 clones listed, about 89% are singletons. Material for sequencing was peripheral blood. All receptors derive from a woman aged 55-70 years with COVID-19, enrolled during active disease. The CDR3 runs from the conserved cysteine through the conserved F or W. A D gene is named only where the DNA matches it firmly. The size of a clone is reported for some rows only, either as once, few or many, or as a class for expanded clones.

- | TRBJ1-6 | - | TRBV9 | TGTGCCAGCAGCGCTCGGACAGCCGATAATTCACCCCTCCACTTT | CASSARTADNSPLHF
once | TRBJ1-1 | - | TRBV18 | TGTGCCAGCTCACCTATGCCAGGTAACACTGAAGCTTTCTTT | CASSPMPGNTEAFF
few | TRBJ1-6 | TRBD1 | TRBV5-1 | TGCGCCAGCAGCTCGCGGACAGGGCGGGGCTCACCCCTCCACTTT | CASSSRTGRGSPLHF
- | TRBJ2-1 | - | TRBV6-5 | TGTGCCAGCAGTTGGCTGGACAATGAGCAGTTCTTC | CASSWLDNEQFF
- | TRBJ1-6 | - | TRBV12-3/TRBV12-4 | TGTGCCAGCAGTCGCGAAGCTAATTCACCCCTCCACTTT | CASSREANSPLHF
- | TRBJ1-5 | - | TRBV4-2 | TGTGCCAGCAGCCAAGGACAGTCTTGGGTGCCCCAGCATTTT | CASSQGQSWVPQHF
few | TRBJ2-7 | TRBD1 | TRBV2 | TGTGCCAGCAGGGAGACAGGGTCCCTTCGCGAGCAGTACTTC | CASRETGSLREQYF
once | TRBJ2-2 | - | TRBV28 | TGTGCCAGCAGAGGACTTTCTTTCGACACCGGGGAGCTGTTTTTT | CASRGLSFDTGELFF
- | TRBJ1-1 | - | TRBV5-5 | TGTGCCAGCAGCGTACAGGGTAACACTGAAGCTTTCTTT | CASSVQGNTEAFF
- | TRBJ2-2 | - | TRBV25-1 | TGTGCCAGCAGTAACCCCGGGTCCTACACCGGGGAGCTGTTTTTT | CASSNPGSYTGELFF
- | TRBJ2-7 | TRBD1 | TRBV5-3 | TGTGCCAGAAGCCCAACGGGGGACAGGGTCTACGAGCAGTACTTC | CARSPTGDRVYEQYF
- | TRBJ2-7 | TRBD1 | TRBV18 | TGTGCCAGCTCACCCACCGACAGGGTATTGATCTACGAGCAGTACTTC | CASSPTDRVLIYEQYF
- | TRBJ1-1 | TRBD1 | TRBV27 | TGTGCCAGCAGTTCGTCTTTCACAGGGGGAGCTGAAGCTTTCTTT | CASSSSFTGGAEAFF
- | TRBJ1-6 | - | TRBV28 | TGTGCCAGCAGCGGGCGCCGGGACACCTATAATTCACCCCTCCACTTT | CASSGRRDTYNSPLHF
- | TRBJ2-4 | - | TRBV4-1 | TGCGCCAGCAGCCAAAGCGTCAGTCAACTAGCCAAAAACATTCAGTACTTC | CASSQSVSQLAKNIQYF
- | TRBJ2-3 | - | TRBV6-6 | TGTGCCAGCAGTTATTCAGGGAGCACAGATACGCAGTATTTT | CASSYSGSTDTQYF
- | TRBJ2-7 | - | TRBV5-1 | TGCGCCAGCAGCTTGGATGTGGCGGTCAACCTTTACGAGCAGTACTTC | CASSLDVAVNLYEQYF
- | TRBJ2-4 | TRBD1 | TRBV18 | TGTGCCAGCTCACCGGGACAGGGTTGGGACAAAAACATTCAGTACTTC | CASSPGQGWDKNIQYF
- | TRBJ1-2 | - | TRBV18 | TGTGCCAGCTCACCCGACAAGGGAGTTGGCTACACCTTC | CASSPDKGVGYTF
- | TRBJ2-7 | - | TRBV5-1 | TGCGCCAGCAGCGCGTCCTCCTACGAGCAGTACTTC | CASSASSYEQYF
- | TRBJ1-4 | - | TRBV7-6 | TGTGCCAGCAGCTTTAGCGTCAATTCGGGGGAAAAACTGTTTTTT | CASSFSVNSGEKLFF
once | TRBJ2-1 | TRBD1 | TRBV6-5 | TGTGCCAGCGGCCTGGGACAGGCTTCCTACAATGAGCAGTTCTTC | CASGLGQASYNEQFF
- | TRBJ1-6 | - | TRBV2 | TGTGCCAGCAGTGAAGAGGTGGGGGCAGGCTCACCCCTCCACTTT | CASSEEVGAGSPLHF
- | TRBJ2-2 | - | TRBV5-1 | TGCGCCAGCAGCACCGGGGTCCTAACCGGGGAGCTGTTTTTT | CASSTGVLTGELFF
- | TRBJ2-7 | - | TRBV5-1 | TGCGCCAGCAGCAACGCAATAAGGGGTTACGAGCAGTACTTC | CASSNAIRGYEQYF
- | TRBJ1-1 | TRBD1 | TRBV5-6 | TGTGCCAGCAGCTTGGTGACAGGGGGGAACACTGAAGCTTTCTTT | CASSLVTGGNTEAFF
- | TRBJ2-1 | - | TRBV5-4 | TGTGCCAGCATCGCCATCAATGGACTGTACAATGAGCAGTTCTTC | CASIAINGLYNEQFF
- | TRBJ1-6 | TRBD1 | TRBV9 | TGTGCCAGCAGCGGGGACAGGGCCCCTTCACCCCTCCACTTT | CASSGDRAPSPLHF
once | TRBJ1-5 | TRBD1 | TRBV6-5 | TGTGCCAGCAGTTGGACGACAGGGTCCGAACGGCCCCAGCATTTT | CASSWTTGSERPQHF
- | TRBJ2-3 | TRBD1 | TRBV11-2 | TGTGCCAGCACAACAGGGGGCCTACGAGATACGCAGTATTTT | CASTTGGLRDTQYF
- | TRBJ2-2 | - | TRBV14 | TGTGCCAGCAGCCGCCAGGTCTACGGGGAGCTGTTTTTT | CASSRQVYGELFF
- | TRBJ1-1 | TRBD1 | TRBV7-6 | TGTGCCAGCAGCCCCGCGGACAGGGTTGGGAACACTGAAGCTTTCTTT | CASSPADRVGNTEAFF
- | TRBJ1-4 | TRBD1 | TRBV7-6 | TGTGCCAGCAGCGTCGGACAGGGTACTGAAAAACTGTTTTTT | CASSVGQGTEKLFF
- | TRBJ2-5 | TRBD2 | TRBV28 | TGTGCCAGCAGTTTATGGGGGGGGACCCGTACGACCCAGTACTTC | CASSLWGGTRTTQYF
- | TRBJ2-1 | TRBD2 | TRBV28 | TGTGCCAGCAGCACACTTAAGCGGGGCCAATACAATGAGCAGTTCTTC | CASSTLKRGQYNEQFF
- | TRBJ2-7 | TRBD1 | TRBV6-5 | TGTGCCAGCAGACCGGACAGGGGGCATTACGAGCAGTACTTC | CASRPDRGHYEQYF
- | TRBJ1-2 | - | TRBV5-1 | TGCGCCAGCAGCTTGGACCAGGGGCTGGATGGCTACACCTTC | CASSLDQGLDGYTF
- | TRBJ1-2 | TRBD1 | TRBV5-6 | TGTGCCAGCAGCCCGCCAGGGGGTTGGGGCTACACCTTC | CASSPPGGWGYTF
few | TRBJ1-2 | TRBD1 | TRBV28 | TGTGCCAGCAGCCTGGGGACAGAATTTTCTACTAACTATGGCTACACCTTC | CASSLGTEFSTNYGYTF
few | TRBJ2-7 | TRBD2 | TRBV30 | TGTGCCTGGAGTGGGGGAGGGCACGAGCAGTACTTC | CAWSGGGHEQYF
- | TRBJ2-5 | TRBD2 | TRBV3-1/TRBV3-2 | TGTGCCAGCAGCCATCCTCGGACTAGCGACCAAGAGACCCAGTACTTC | CASSHPRTSDQETQYF
- | TRBJ1-2 | - | TRBV6-4 | TGTGCCAGCAGTGACTTCCCATACAGGGACGGACACTATGGCTACACCTTC | CASSDFPYRDGHYGYTF
- | TRBJ2-3 | - | TRBV6-6 | TGTGCCAGCAGTTACTCACGGGGGTCCACAGATACGCAGTATTTT | CASSYSRGSTDTQYF
- | TRBJ2-7 | TRBD1 | TRBV28 | TGTGCCAGCAGTCTACAGGGGGCAGGCTTAGACGAGCAGTACTTC | CASSLQGAGLDEQYF
- | TRBJ2-3 | - | TRBV15 | TGTGCCACCAGCACCTACAGGGAAACAGATACGCAGTATTTT | CATSTYRETDTQYF
- | TRBJ1-2 | TRBD1 | TRBV7-9 | TGTGCCAGCAGCTTAACCGGGACAGCCTATGGCTACACCTTC | CASSLTGTAYGYTF
- | TRBJ2-3 | - | TRBV2 | TGTGCCAGCAGTGACGACCTTCTAGGTACGCAGTATTTT | CASSDDLLGTQYF
- | TRBJ2-7 | TRBD1 | TRBV29-1 | TGCAGCGTCCTGGGACAGCTCGGCTCCTACGAGCAGTACTTC | CSVLGQLGSYEQYF
- | TRBJ1-4 | TRBD1 | TRBV5-1 | TGCGCCAGCAGCTTGGCCGGGACAGGGAATGTTGAAAAACTGTTTTTT | CASSLAGTGNVEKLFF
- | TRBJ1-2 | - | TRBV18 | TGTGCCAGCTCAGAGCGGGGGAGAAATGGCTACACCTTC | CASSERGRNGYTF
- | TRBJ2-2 | TRBD1 | TRBV5-1 | TGCGCCAGCAGCCGCATCCAGGGGGCCGGGGAGCTGTTTTTT | CASSRIQGAGELFF
- | TRBJ1-1 | - | TRBV5-1 | TGCGCCAGCAGCTTGGACACGAACACTGAAGCTTTCTTT | CASSLDTNTEAFF
- | TRBJ2-1 | - | TRBV2 | TGTGCCACAGGCGTAGAGCGGTACAATGAGCAGTTCTTC | CATGVERYNEQFF
- | TRBJ1-1 | - | TRBV12-3/TRBV12-4 | TGTGCCAGCAGTTTGGGGCCAGGAGAAGCTTTCTTT | CASSLGPGEAFF
- | TRBJ1-2 | - | TRBV12-3/TRBV12-4 | TGTGCCAGCAGCCCGGACTGGAGCTATGGCTACACCTTC | CASSPDWSYGYTF
once | TRBJ1-2 | TRBD1 | TRBV6-6 | TGTGCCAGCAGTGTCCCCGGGACAGGGGGCATCTATGGCTACACCTTC | CASSVPGTGGIYGYTF
- | TRBJ1-2 | - | TRBV5-1 | TGCGCCAGCAGCCCCGCGGAGGGGCAAGGCGCTGGCTACACCTTC | CASSPAEGQGAGYTF
- | TRBJ1-5 | - | TRBV24-1 | TGTGCCCAGCCGCGGGCAGGGACAATTCAGCCCCAGCATTTT | CAQPRAGTIQPQHF
- | TRBJ2-2 | TRBD1 | TRBV6-5 | TGTGCCAGCAGTCCGGACAGGGGATCCGGGGAGCTGTTTTTT | CASSPDRGSGELFF